This T cell receptor beta chain is from a study of cytomegalovirus exposure and HLA in healthy donors. PCR involved 60 Vbeta and 13 Jbeta primers. Only in-frame clones appear in the TCRdb table, and some are missing; sequencing was by immunoSEQ multiplex PCR. The repertoire consists of under 200,000 clones, with around 72% occurring once and the leading ten covering approximately 1.5%. Broader study findings: Both high specificity and high sensitivity reportedly marked the classifier's diagnosis of cytomegalovirus status. Researchers had no immune exposure information except CMV serostatus available.

About this clone: Antigen unknown.

The sequence was obtained from a man aged 50 to 60 in good health and CMV-seronegative. Input material: PBMCs.

The CDR3 reads CASSPHGVSTGELFF. CDR3 nucleotides: TGTGCCAGCAGCCCTCACGGGGTCTCCACCGGGGAGCTGTTTTTT. The J gene is TRBJ2-2, the V gene TRBV11-3; a possible D gene is TRBD2 (5 bases). The length of the CDR3 is 15 residues. Germline assignment: CDR1 SGHNT and CDR2 YENEEA. V lost 5 bases to trimming and J lost 4 bases, with 14 bases between them. The full variable domain, its missing parts supplied by reference TRBV11-3 and TRBJ2-2, is EAGVVQSPRYKIIEKKQPVAFWCNPISGHNTLYWYLQNLGQGPELLIRYENEEAVDDSQLPKDRFSAERLKGVDSTLKIQPAELGDSAVYLCASSPHGVSTGELFFGEGSRLTVL.